This is a list of T cell receptor beta chains from one sample in a study of identical twins. One entry per CDR3 protein results from TCRdb running MiXCR on the 5' RACE reads. The sample has around 1.7 million distinct CDR3 sequences; around 33% are singletons. Input material: cord blood. Source of these receptors: a newborn girl in good health. CDR3s include the opening cysteine and the closing phenylalanine or tryptophan. Each record gives: J gene, D gene, clone size, V gene, CDR3 DNA, CDR3 protein. The D gene is left open where the match is weak. Clone size is stated in some rows and not others, as once, few, many or a class when expanded.

TRBJ2-4 NA NA TRBV3-1 TGTTCCAGCAGCCAACAGCTAGCCAAAAACATTCAGTACTTC CSSSQQLAKNIQYF
TRBJ2-1 NA few TRBV2 TGTGCCAGCAGTGATCGGGTGATCTACAATGAGCAGTTCTTC CASSDRVIYNEQFF
TRBJ2-7 TRBD2 NA TRBV5-1 TGCGCCAGCAGCTTGGCCAGTGGTAGCGGGGTTTACGAGCAGTACTTC CASSLASGSGVYEQYF
TRBJ1-2 TRBD1 NA TRBV7-9 TGTGCCAGCAGAGGGACAGACTTTAACTATGGCTACACCTTC CASRGTDFNYGYTF
TRBJ2-7 TRBD1 few TRBV6-5 TGTGCCAGCAGTTACGGACCACAGGGGGCCTACGAGCAGTACTTC CASSYGPQGAYEQYF
TRBJ1-1 NA NA TRBV29-1 TGCAGCGTGGGGGCAGAAGCTGAAGCTTTCTTT CSVGAEAEAFF
TRBJ2-7 NA NA TRBV19 TGTGCGACCCGCGGGCCGACCTACGAGCAGTACTTC CATRGPTYEQYF
TRBJ2-6 NA few TRBV18 TGTGCCAGCTCACCACCTCTCTCTGGGGCCAACGTCCTGACTTTC CASSPPLSGANVLTF
TRBJ2-2 NA NA TRBV9 TGTGCCAGCAGCCCGAGACAGTCGAACACCGGGGAGCTGTTTTTT CASSPRQSNTGELFF
TRBJ2-5 NA few TRBV5-1 TGCGCCAGCAGCATCGGACTGACCCCCGGGCAGTACTTC CASSIGLTPGQYF
TRBJ2-5 TRBD2 few TRBV20-1 TGCAGTGCTAGAGGGGGGACTAGCGGCCTGAGGGAGCAGTACTTC CSARGGTSGLREQYF
TRBJ1-1 NA NA TRBV30 TGTGCCTGGCAGGGGTTTCAGAGCACTGAAGCTTTCTTT CAWQGFQSTEAFF
TRBJ2-3 TRBD1 NA TRBV5-4 TGTGCCAGCAGCTTGGGGCCGGACAGGGGGACAGATACGCAGTATTTT CASSLGPDRGTDTQYF
TRBJ2-3 NA NA TRBV5-1 TGCGCCAGCAGCATCGGAGTCGCTAGCACAGATACGCAGTATTTT CASSIGVASTDTQYF
TRBJ2-7 NA few TRBV20-1 TGCAGTGTCCAGGGGACTTACGAGCAGTACTTC CSVQGTYEQYF
TRBJ2-5 NA few TRBV28 TGTGCCAGCAGTTTGCTCGTTCTGGCTAGCAAGGATAGCCAAGAGACCCAGTACTTC CASSLLVLASKDSQETQYF
TRBJ2-7 TRBD2 NA TRBV5-1 TGCGCCAGCAGCGCCTTAGCGGGATACAATGAGCAGTACTTC CASSALAGYNEQYF
TRBJ1-2 NA NA TRBV29-1 TGCAGCCCGAAACACTGGGAGGCCGAGAGGGGCTACACCTTC CSPKHWEAERGYTF
TRBJ1-1 NA NA TRBV10-3 TGTGCCATCAGTGAGTCAGGGCGGGCCGGCACTGAAGCTTTCTTT CAISESGRAGTEAFF
TRBJ2-1 NA NA TRBV7-9 TGTGCCAGCAGCTTAGGGCAAATGGTGAATGAGCAGTTCTTC CASSLGQMVNEQFF
TRBJ2-7 TRBD2 NA TRBV20-1 TGCAGTGCTCCGGGACTAGCGGGACGAACCTCCTACGAGCAGTACTTC CSAPGLAGRTSYEQYF
TRBJ2-7 TRBD1 few TRBV25-1 TGTGCCAGCACCGAGACAGGGCGCTACGAGCAGTACTTC CASTETGRYEQYF
TRBJ1-1 TRBD1 NA TRBV15 TGTGCCACCAGCAGAGAACAGGGGGGACGTGAAGCTTTCTTT CATSREQGGREAFF
TRBJ2-7 TRBD2 NA TRBV5-1 TGCGCCAGCAGCCCTGGACTAGCGGGTGTTAGTACCTACGAGCAGTACTTC CASSPGLAGVSTYEQYF
TRBJ2-1 TRBD2 NA TRBV14 TGTGCCAGCAGCCACTTTAGCGGGAGGCCCTCCTACAATGAGCAGTTCTTC CASSHFSGRPSYNEQFF
TRBJ1-5 NA few TRBV10-3 TGTGCCATCAGTGAGAGGGGTACTCAGCCCCAGCATTTT CAISERGTQPQHF
TRBJ2-3 TRBD2 NA TRBV12-3/TRBV12-4 TGTGCCAGCAGTTTACCTAGCGGTAAAATGGTGCGCACAGATACGCAGTATTTT CASSLPSGKMVRTDTQYF
TRBJ2-5 TRBD1 NA TRBV28 TGTGCCAGCAGTAGACAGGGGGCGGTAGAACAAGAGACCCAGTACTTC CASSRQGAVEQETQYF
TRBJ2-4 TRBD2 NA TRBV3-1 TGTGCCAGCAGCCCGAAGTCGACTAGCGGGTCATTTAAAAACATTCAGTACTTC CASSPKSTSGSFKNIQYF
TRBJ2-7 NA few TRBV2 TGTGCCAGCAGTGAGTCGGGGTTCAGCTCCTACGAGCAGTACTTC CASSESGFSSYEQYF
TRBJ1-1 NA few TRBV7-9 TGTGCCAGCACCACCGGGGGTAAAACTGAAGCTTTCTTT CASTTGGKTEAFF
TRBJ2-1 NA few TRBV4-1 TGCGCCAGCAGCCAACCGGGACAAAATAACAATGAGCAGTTCTTC CASSQPGQNNNEQFF
TRBJ2-3 NA few TRBV6-1 TGTGCCAGCAGTGAACAGACCGCTCTTGCAGATACGCAGTATTTT CASSEQTALADTQYF
TRBJ1-4 NA NA TRBV20-1 TGCAGTGCCCCGTCCGTGGCAGGGGCTAATGAAAAACTGTTTTTT CSAPSVAGANEKLFF
TRBJ2-7 TRBD2 few TRBV25-1 TGTGCCAGCAGTGAATATATAGCGGGAACTCCGAGGTACGAGCAGTACTTC CASSEYIAGTPRYEQYF
TRBJ1-2 TRBD1 NA TRBV7-6 TGTGCCAGCAGCTCAAAAACAGGGGGGAGCTATGGCTACACCTTC CASSSKTGGSYGYTF
TRBJ1-2 TRBD1 few TRBV11-2 TGTGCCAGCAGCTTAGCCGGGACAGGGGTCGGCTACACCTTC CASSLAGTGVGYTF
TRBJ2-3 TRBD1 NA TRBV11-1 TGTGCCAGCAGCTCCACTTACCGACAGGGAACAGATACGCAGTATTTT CASSSTYRQGTDTQYF
TRBJ2-1 TRBD2 few TRBV6-1 TGTGCCAGCAGTGAAGATCGCGGGGGGGCAATCAATGAGCAGTTCTTC CASSEDRGGAINEQFF
TRBJ2-2 TRBD1 NA TRBV29-1 TGCAGCGTCATGGACAGGGTGGCCGGGGAGCTGTTTTTT CSVMDRVAGELFF
TRBJ2-7 NA few TRBV19 TGTGCCAGTAGTATAGGGTCCTCCTACGAGCAGTACTTC CASSIGSSYEQYF